These T cell receptor beta chains were read from a single sample in a study of cytomegalovirus exposure and HLA in healthy donors. Using immunoSEQ multiplex PCR, the repertoire was profiled, and TCRdb retains in-frame clones only, with some absent. The sample shows some 140,000 clones, just under 85% of them seen only once. Sequences were obtained from PBMCs. The receptors were gathered from a man aged 25 to 45 in good health and CMV-seropositive. The CDR3 runs from the conserved cysteine through the conserved F or W. A D gene is named only where the DNA matches it firmly. Expanded clones get a size class; other rows say once, few or many, or leave the size out.

TRBJ2-1 | TRBV5-1 | - | - | TGCGCCAGCAGCTTGGGCGGGGGCGATGAGCAGTTCTTC | CASSLGGGDEQFF
TRBJ1-5 | TRBV7-3 | TRBD1 | - | TGTGCCAGCAGCTTAAGGAGACAGGGGGTTAAAGAAAACCCTAACCCAAATCAGCCCCAGCATTTT | CASSLRRQGVKENPNPNQPQHF
TRBJ2-2 | TRBV29-1 | TRBD2 | - | TGCAGCGTTGAAGAGATTGCGGGAGTAGGCACCGGGGAGCTGTTTTTT | CSVEEIAGVGTGELFF
TRBJ2-3 | TRBV7-3 | TRBD2 | - | TGTGCCAGCAGCACGACTAGCGGGGGGAAGACAGATACGCAGTATTTT | CASSTTSGGKTDTQYF
TRBJ2-7 | TRBV28 | TRBD2 | once | TGTGCCAGCAGCCGAACTAGCGGTTCCTACGAGCAGTACTTC | CASSRTSGSYEQYF
TRBJ2-7 | TRBV11-2 | - | - | TGTGCCAGCAGCCTAACAGGGAACGAGCAGTACTTC | CASSLTGNEQYF
TRBJ2-2 | TRBV7-2 | - | - | TGTGCCAGCAGAGAGAGGTACACCGGGGAGCTGTTTTTT | CASRERYTGELFF
TRBJ2-3 | TRBV2 | TRBD2 | - | TGTGCCAGCAGTCCTGGGACTAGCGACACAGATACGCAGTATTTT | CASSPGTSDTDTQYF
TRBJ1-3 | TRBV5-4 | - | - | TGTGCCAGCAGCTTGGGGGCCGGGGGGACTGGAAACACCATATATTTT | CASSLGAGGTGNTIYF
TRBJ1-2 | TRBV7-2 | - | - | TGTGCCAGCAGCTTAGGTCCTGGGGGGGGCGATAACTATGGCTACACCTTC | CASSLGPGGGDNYGYTF
TRBJ2-7 | TRBV27 | - | - | TGTGCCAGCAGTCCCAGGAACAGGGATCCCTACGAGCAGTACTTC | CASSPRNRDPYEQYF
TRBJ2-7 | TRBV6-5 | - | - | TGTGCCAGCAGCGGACCGGGAGCCTACGAGCAGTACTTC | CASSGPGAYEQYF
TRBJ1-5 | TRBV7-2 | TRBD1 | - | TGTGCCAGCAGCCGGGACAGGGACAATCAGCCCCAGCATTTT | CASSRDRDNQPQHF